The 30 T cell receptor beta chains presented below share a single source sample, sequenced in a study of T cells after yellow fever vaccination. MiXCR, applied by TCRdb to the 5' RACE reads, yields one record per CDR3 protein. The sample holds 400,000 or so distinct CDR3 sequences, under 20% seen once. The specimen comprised PBMCs, sampled before the yellow fever booster vaccination. The origin of the receptors is a young man who received the YFV17D yellow fever vaccine.

The CDR3 bases are TGTGCCAGCAGACTGACTAGTTCTACTGAGCAGTTCTTC. Translation gives CASRLTSSTEQFF. This chain uses TRBV6-5 with TRBJ2-1, with D possibly matching TRBD2 (6 bases). This CDR3 is 13 amino acids long. Trimming cost V 6 bases and J 9 bases, with 15 bases left between them. Germline-derived CDR1 and CDR2 are MNHEY and SVGAGI.

The chain recombines TRBV20-1 with TRBJ1-3, with 9 bases aligning to TRBD1. The CDR3 spans 16 residues. The germline gives CDR1 DFQATT, CDR2 SNEGSKA (reference sequence). The trim removed 1 base at V and 4 bases at J, leaving 8 bases unmatched. CDR3 sequence reads: CSARGEGQGNGNTIYF. CDR3 coding DNA: TGCAGTGCTAGAGGAGAGGGACAGGGTAACGGAAACACCATATATTTT.

The chain couples TRBV20-1 to TRBJ1-5; D is undetermined. V was pared by 1 base and J by 6 bases, with 19 bases between. This CDR3 spans 16 amino acids. The germline V gene has CDR1 DFQATT and CDR2 SNEGSKA (reference sequence). CDR3 DNA: TGCAGTGCTAGAGTTCTGCAATCAGGCGTGGTTCAGCCCCAGCATTTT. This translates into CSARVLQSGVVQPQHF.

The chain has TRBV5-6 and TRBJ2-7, with D hard to call. The CDR3 extends over 15 amino acids. Trimming pared 4 bases from V and 3 bases from J, leaving 17 bases between. Germline CDR1 and CDR2: SGHDT and YYEEEE. CDR3: CASSRSRRHVYEQYV. The CDR3 nucleotides are TGTGCCAGCAGCCGATCCCGCCGACACGTCTACGAGCAGTACGTC.

The chain combines TRBV29-1 with TRBJ2-3, with TRBD2 identical over 13 bases. The CDR3 runs 15 residues. With 5 bases clipped from V and 1 base from J, the junction kept 3 bases outside the gene matches. From germline, CDR1 is SQVTM and CDR2 ANQGSEA. CDR3 protein: CSVPGTSGGTDTQYF. The CDR3 coding sequence is TGCAGCGTTCCAGGGACTAGCGGGGGCACAGATACGCAGTATTTT.

This chain connects TRBV15 to TRBJ2-1; the D is unclear. Germline-derived CDR1 and CDR2 are LNHNV and YYDKDF (reference sequence). The CDR3 contains 15 residues. The V end lost 6 bases, the J end lost 0 bases, and 12 bases lay between the germline ends. The CDR3 sequence: CATRNRPSSYNEQFF. In nucleotides, the CDR3 is TGTGCCACCAGAAACCGACCGAGCTCCTACAATGAGCAGTTCTTC. The full variable domain, its missing parts supplied by reference TRBV15 and TRBJ2-1, is DAMVIQNPRYQVTQFGKPVTLSCSQTLNHNVMYWYQQKSSQAPKLLFHYYDKDFNNEADTPDNFQSRRPNTSFCFLDIRSPGLGDTAMYLCATRNRPSSYNEQFFGPGTRLTVL.

A few counts support this clonotype. Mismatch with germline at one junction end may stem from a read error. This sequence joins TRBV7-7 and TRBJ2-3; 8 bases match TRBD2. The germline V gene has CDR1 SSHAT and CDR2 FNYEAQ (reference sequence). The CDR3 is made up of 15 amino acids. CDR3 in DNA: TGTGCTAGCAGCCCGGGGACGGGAGGGTCAGATACGCAGTATTTT. The encoded protein is CASSPGTGGSDTQYF. Drawing the rest from reference TRBV7-7 and TRBJ2-3, the complete variable domain is GAGVSQSPRYKVTKRGQDVTLRCDPISSHATLYWYQQALGQGPEFLTYFNYEAQPDKSGLPSDRFSAERPEGSISTLTIQRTEQRDSAMYRCASSPGTGGSDTQYFGPGTRLTVL.

The V call is TRBV12-3 or TRBV12-4, the J call TRBJ2-7, with a possible D match to TRBD2 (5 bases). The CDR3 has 15 amino acids. Trimming pared 0 bases from V and 5 bases from J, leaving 14 bases between. CDR3 nucleotides: TGTGCCAGCAGTTTAGCGCTTGTAGGAGGAAACGAGCAGTACTTC. The encoded protein is CASSLALVGGNEQYF.

The rearrangement uses TRBV9 and TRBJ2-7, with D possibly matching TRBD1 (5 bases). The V end was cut by 3 bases, the J end by 1 base, with 14 bases between. The CDR3 extends over 15 amino acids. Germline V CDR1 and CDR2: SGDLS, YYNGEE. CDR3 sequence: CASSAGHSASYEQYF. Here the CDR3 DNA reads TGTGCCAGCAGCGCAGGACACTCCGCGTCCTACGAGCAGTACTTC.

The chain links TRBV7-2 to TRBJ2-2, with 12 positions matching TRBD2. After removal of 3 bases from V and 5 bases from J, the junction contained 4 bases not matched to a gene. This CDR3 is 16 amino acids long. The germline CDR1 and CDR2 sequences are SGHTA and FQGNSA. The CDR3 here is CASSFSLAGGTGELFF. CDR3 sequence (DNA): TGTGCCAGCAGCTTCTCTCTAGCGGGGGGGACCGGGGAGCTGTTTTTT.

The CDR3 bases are TGTGCCAGCAGTTTAAGGTCCGGGGGGCGCAGGACTGAAGCTTTCTTT. It codes for CASSLRSGGRRTEAFF. V gene TRBV27 combines with J gene TRBJ1-1, with D tentatively TRBD1 (6 bases). There are 16 residues in the CDR3. With 2 bases removed from V and 5 bases from J, the gap between germline ends came to 18 bases. CDR1 is MNHEY, CDR2 SMNVEV, per germline (reference sequence).

This clonotype has ten or more counts. The chain combines TRBV18 with TRBJ2-5; 8 nucleotides align to TRBD2. The J segment lost 4 bases and the V segment lost 6 bases, leaving 10 bases of the junction unmatched. The germline CDR1 and CDR2 sequences are KGHSH and LQKENI. There are 15 residues in the CDR3. CDR3 sequence reads: CASSPVAGNGETQYF. The CDR3 DNA reads as TGTGCCAGCTCTCCGGTAGCGGGGAACGGAGAGACCCAGTACTTC.

This clonotype has only a few counts. The CDR3 is CASSQVLPTGYEQYF. Here the CDR3 DNA reads TGTGCCAGCAGCCAAGTCCTTCCTACAGGCTACGAGCAGTACTTC. The chain has TRBV4-2 and TRBJ2-7, with TRBD1 as a possible D gene (5 bases). Germline V CDR1 and CDR2: LGHNA, YNFKEQ. CDR3 length: 15 residues. V was clipped by 1 base and J by 3 bases, with 13 bases between them.

This clonotype was detected a few times. The gene calls are TRBV12-5 and TRBJ1-1; D not certain. Germline V gene data show CDR1 as LGHNT and CDR2 as FRNRAP. The CDR3 is 14 residues long. With 1 base removed from V and 4 bases from J, the gap between germline ends came to 10 bases. CDR3 amino acids: CASGLAWSGTEAFF. In DNA form, the CDR3 reads TGTGCTAGTGGTTTGGCCTGGTCAGGCACTGAAGCTTTCTTT.

The rearrangement uses TRBV3-2 and TRBJ2-3. TRBV3-2 is described as a pseudogene. This CDR3 spans 14 amino acids. CDR3 DNA: TGTGCCAGCAGCCAAGTCCCAGTTCCAGATACGCAGTATTTT. It encodes CASSQVPVPDTQYF.

This clonotype was observed at least ten times. J is TRBJ1-2 and V is TRBV4-1; D call uncertain. CDR1 is MGHRA, CDR2 YSYEKL, per germline. This CDR3 spans 11 amino acids. Trimming pared 1 base from V and 7 bases from J, leaving 4 bases between. CDR3 nucleotide sequence: TGCGCCAGCAGCCAAGTAGGTGGCTACACCTTC. Translation gives CASSQVGGYTF.

This clonotype has only a few counts. The chain employs TRBV27 and TRBJ1-1; D may be TRBD1 (5 bases). CDR1 and CDR2 from the germline V gene are MNHEY and SMNVEV (reference sequence). The CDR3 loop spans 15 amino acids. The V and J ends lost 7 bases and 0 bases respectively, with 15 bases between them. The CDR3 DNA reads TGTGCCAGCACTATCTCCGGGACTGTGAACACTGAAGCTTTCTTT. Amino acid sequence: CASTISGTVNTEAFF.

The table lists this clonotype with many counts. V and J are TRBV4-3 and TRBJ2-3; D possibly corresponds to TRBD2 (6 bases). The CDR3 is made up of 15 amino acids. Trimming shortened V by 1 base and J by 1 base, and 9 bases separated the two germline ends. CDR1 is LGHNA, CDR2 YSLEER, per germline. The CDR3 DNA follows: TGCGCCAGCAGCCAAGGCGCTAGCGGCACAGATACGCAGTATTTT. Its protein is CASSQGASGTDTQYF.

The chain couples TRBV4-3 to TRBJ2-3; TRBD2 matches at 8 bases. This CDR3 spans 17 amino acids. With V trimmed by 0 bases and J by 0 bases, 5 bases remained unmatched. Germline V gene sequence: CDR1 LGHNA, CDR2 YSLEER. The CDR3 loop is CASSQEGLAASTDTQYF. The CDR3 DNA sequence: TGCGCCAGCAGCCAAGAAGGACTAGCTGCTAGCACAGATACGCAGTATTTT.

This clonotype was detected ten times or more. The chain joins TRBV4-3 to TRBJ2-1; D remains ambiguous. Germline V gives CDR1 LGHNA, CDR2 YSLEER. This CDR3 comprises 13 residues. Trimming pared 0 bases from V and 15 bases from J, leaving 15 bases between. The CDR3 DNA follows: TGCGCCAGCAGCCAAGATCAACGGCTGCTCATGTTCTTC. This codes for CASSQDQRLLMFF.

The chain links TRBV20-1 to TRBJ1-6; D is unresolved. CDR1 is DFQATT, CDR2 SNEGSKA, per germline (reference sequence). The CDR3 has 15 residues. Deletions cut 1 base from V and 11 bases from J, with 18 bases between. Written as DNA, the CDR3 is TGCAGTGCTAGAGTCGACGGCCTGGCTTTGGCACCCCTCCACTTT. The encoded protein is CSARVDGLALAPLHF.

The chain recombines TRBV20-1 with TRBJ2-3; TRBD2 matches at 7 bases. The V and J ends lost 6 bases and 2 bases, in that order; junction bases with no gene match: 8. CDR3 length: 14 residues. Germline V gene sequence: CDR1 DFQATT, CDR2 SNEGSKA (reference sequence). The CDR3 sequence is CSAPGGSNTDTQYF. CDR3 in DNA: TGCAGTGCCCCCGGGGGGTCCAACACAGATACGCAGTATTTT.

The chain combines TRBV15 with TRBJ2-1, with 9 bases identical to TRBD2. This CDR3 spans 16 amino acids. The germline CDR1 and CDR2 sequences are LNHNV and YYDKDF (reference sequence). With 0 bases clipped from V and 8 bases from J, the junction kept 8 bases outside the gene matches. CDR3 bases: TGTGCCACCAGCAGAGATCGGCGGGGGGGCCGGTATGAGCAGTTCTTC. Its protein is CATSRDRRGGRYEQFF.

This clonotype was found a few times. The chain joins TRBV4-1 to TRBJ1-6; TRBD1 is a possible D gene (5 bases). Germline V CDR1 and CDR2: MGHRA, YSYEKL. Deletions cut 5 bases from V and 10 bases from J, with 21 bases between. The CDR3 spans 16 residues. This CDR3 is CASSAQARELGSPLHF. The CDR3 bases are TGCGCCAGCAGCGCCCAGGCCAGGGAATTAGGATCACCCCTCCACTTT.

Only a few counts were recorded for this clonotype. The rearrangement links TRBV19 to TRBJ1-6; TRBD1 is a possible D gene (6 bases). Germline V lookup: CDR1 LNHDA, CDR2 SQIVND (reference sequence). This CDR3 has 13 residues. V was shortened by 3 bases and J by 7 bases, with 7 bases between the two germline ends. The CDR3 DNA is TGTGCCAGTAGTATGACAGGCAATTCACCCCTCCACTTT. This codes for CASSMTGNSPLHF.

This clonotype turned up a few times. CDR3 sequence reads: CASTSWVLAGVSGELFF. CDR3 bases: TGTGCCAGCACCTCATGGGTGCTAGCGGGGGTGTCCGGGGAGCTGTTTTTT. The genes are TRBV12-3 or TRBV12-4 and TRBJ2-2, with 10 nucleotides matching TRBD2. CDR3 length equals 17 residues. Germline trimming cut 7 bases from V and 6 bases from J; bases unmatched to any gene: 14.

This clonotype turned up a few times. CDR3 nucleotides: TGTGCCAGCAGCCCCGGGTCCTTATCCACCGGGGAGCTGTTTTTT. It encodes CASSPGSLSTGELFF. V gene TRBV7-3 combines with J gene TRBJ2-2; unclear D gene. The CDR3 has 15 amino acids. V lost 5 bases, J lost 4 bases, and 14 bases lay in between. The V gene's germline CDR1 is SGHTA and CDR2 FQGTGA.

The rearrangement links TRBV7-8 to TRBJ1-2; weak D call: TRBD1 (5 bases). Trimming removed 4 bases from V and 1 base from J, with 16 bases in between. The germline V gene has CDR1 SGHVS and CDR2 FQNEAQ. The CDR3 is 16 residues long. The CDR3 region is CASSSYGAEDNYGYTF. CDR3 DNA: TGTGCCAGCAGCTCCTACGGGGCAGAGGATAACTATGGCTACACCTTC. The whole variable domain, remainder taken from reference TRBV7-8 and TRBJ1-2, is GAGVSQSPRYKVAKRGQDVALRCDPISGHVSLFWYQQALGQGPEFLTYFQNEAQLDKSGLPSDRFFAERPEGSVSTLKIQRTQQEDSAVYLCASSSYGAEDNYGYTFGSGTRLTVV.

The sample holds many counts of this clonotype. The chain carries TRBV6-5 and TRBJ2-6; the D is unclear. This CDR3 comprises 14 residues. Germline-derived CDR1 and CDR2 are MNHEY and SVGAGI. V lost 7 bases, J lost 0 bases, and 7 bases lay in between. The CDR3 loop reads CASNADSGANVLTF. CDR3 bases: TGTGCCAGCAACGCGGACTCTGGGGCCAACGTCCTGACTTTC.

The count of this clonotype is one. The CDR3 DNA is TGTGCCAGCAGCGCTCAGACTGGGGGCGGGCACGAGCAGTACTTC. It yields the protein CASSAQTGGGHEQYF. The chain employs TRBV9 and TRBJ2-7; the D gene is possibly TRBD1 (6 bases). There are 15 residues in the CDR3. Germline V CDR1 and CDR2: SGDLS, YYNGEE. Trimming took 3 bases from V and 5 from J, leaving 18 bases between them.